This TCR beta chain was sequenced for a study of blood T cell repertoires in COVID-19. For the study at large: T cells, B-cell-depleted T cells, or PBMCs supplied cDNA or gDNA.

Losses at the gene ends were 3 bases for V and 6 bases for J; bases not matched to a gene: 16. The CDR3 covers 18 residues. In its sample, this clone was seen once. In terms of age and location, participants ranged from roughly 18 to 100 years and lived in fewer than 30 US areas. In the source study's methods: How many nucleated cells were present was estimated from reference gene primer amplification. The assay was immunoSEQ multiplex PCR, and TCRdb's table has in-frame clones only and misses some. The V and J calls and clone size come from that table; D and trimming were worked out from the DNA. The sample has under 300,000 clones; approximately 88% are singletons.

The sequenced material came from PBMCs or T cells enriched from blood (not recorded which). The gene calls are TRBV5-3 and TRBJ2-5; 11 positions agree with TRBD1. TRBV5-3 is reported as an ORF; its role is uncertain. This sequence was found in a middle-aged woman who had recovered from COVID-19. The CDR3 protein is CARSSRYRDRGFRKTQYF. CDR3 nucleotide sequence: TGTGCCAGAAGCTCCAGGTACCGGGACAGGGGGTTCAGAAAGACCCAGTACTTC.